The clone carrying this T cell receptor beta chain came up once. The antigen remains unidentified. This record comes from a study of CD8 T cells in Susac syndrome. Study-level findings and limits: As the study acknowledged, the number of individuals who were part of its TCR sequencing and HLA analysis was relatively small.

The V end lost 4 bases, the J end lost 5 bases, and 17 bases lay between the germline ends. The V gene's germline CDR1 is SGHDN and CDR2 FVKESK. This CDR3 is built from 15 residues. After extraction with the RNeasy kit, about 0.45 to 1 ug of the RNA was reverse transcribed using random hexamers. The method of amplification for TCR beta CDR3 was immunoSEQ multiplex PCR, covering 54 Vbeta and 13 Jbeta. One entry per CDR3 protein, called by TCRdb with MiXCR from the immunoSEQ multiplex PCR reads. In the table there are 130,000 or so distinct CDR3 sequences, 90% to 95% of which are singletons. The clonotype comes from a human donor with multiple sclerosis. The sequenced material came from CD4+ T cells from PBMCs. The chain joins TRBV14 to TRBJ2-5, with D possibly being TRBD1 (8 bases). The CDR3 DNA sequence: TGTGCCAGCAGCCCGCGACAGGGGCGGGAGGAGACCCAGTACTTC. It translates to CASSPRQGREETQYF.